This record looks at one TCR beta chain sequence and its context. The data derive from a study of blood T cell repertoires in COVID-19. Background on the study: Material from acute and convalescent COVID-19 was sourced from the United States, Italy and Spain.

Measured with immunoSEQ multiplex PCR; TCRdb has only the in-frame clones, and not every one. This sample has around 78,000 clones; about 90% occur once, and the top ten carry 0.95% to 1.3%. This CDR3 contains 16 residues. The V segment lost 2 bases and the J segment 4 bases; nucleotides outside the gene matches: 6. CDR1 is MGHRA and CDR2 is YSYEKL in the germline V gene. This TCR derives from a woman aged 45-60 years in a cohort sampled during active COVID-19. Material: peripheral blood. J is TRBJ1-3 and V is TRBV4-1, with TRBD1 matching over 9 bases. This CDR3 reads CASSQLTGTGGNTIYF. Here the CDR3 DNA reads TGCGCCAGCAGCCAATTAACTGGGACAGGGGGAAACACCATATATTTT.